Each of the 17 T cell receptor beta chains below was sequenced from the same sample in a study of untreated major depressive disorder. Using immunoSEQ multiplex PCR, the repertoire was profiled, and TCRdb retains in-frame clones only, with some absent. The sample consists of about 21,000 clones, under 90% of them appearing once. The specimen sequenced was CD4+ T cells from PBMCs. The receptors were gathered from a woman aged 35 to 49 in good health.

The V gene is TRBV18, the J gene TRBJ2-1; D unresolved. V lost 3 bases, J lost 7 bases, and 4 bases lay in between. CDR1 is KGHSH, CDR2 LQKENI, per germline. This CDR3 has 11 amino acids. The CDR3 region has the DNA TGTGCCAGCTCACCCAAGAATGAGCAGTTCTTC. Translation: CASSPKNEQFF.

The gene calls are TRBV5-4 and TRBJ1-1, with 8 bases identical to TRBD1. Germline V gene data show CDR1 as SGHNT and CDR2 as YYREEE (reference sequence). The CDR3 has 15 residues. The V segment lost 2 bases and the J segment 6 bases; nucleotides outside the gene matches: 9. CDR3 sequence (DNA): TGTGCCAGCAGCTTCCTTCCAGGGGGCCTTGCTGAAGCTTTCTTT. Translated: CASSFLPGGLAEAFF.

The rearrangement uses TRBV10-3 and TRBJ2-5, with TRBD2 identical over 10 bases. Germline V lookup: CDR1 ENHRY, CDR2 SYGVKD. The CDR3 sequence is 16 residues long. With V trimmed by 0 bases and J by 6 bases, 7 bases remained unmatched. CDR3 sequence: CAISESIAGGLKTQYF. CDR3 DNA sequence: TGTGCCATCAGTGAGTCGATAGCGGGGGGTTTGAAGACCCAGTACTTC.

This chain uses TRBV6-6 with TRBJ2-2; D unclear. The CDR3 has 13 residues. Germline-derived CDR1 and CDR2 are MNHNY and SVGAGI (reference sequence). V was trimmed by 2 bases and J by 5 bases, leaving 6 bases between them. CDR3 sequence: CASSYTGTGELFF. The CDR3 coding sequence is TGTGCCAGCAGTTACACGGGTACCGGGGAGCTGTTTTTT.

The chain joins TRBV2 to TRBJ2-1, with no clear D. Per the germline V gene, CDR1 is SNHLY and CDR2 is FYNNEI. V was pared by 6 bases and J by 7 bases, with 10 bases between. This CDR3 is 12 amino acids long. CDR3 protein: CASRNKENEQFF. The CDR3 region has the DNA TGTGCCAGCAGGAACAAGGAGAATGAGCAGTTCTTC.

The V gene is TRBV6-1, the J gene TRBJ2-2; D gene uncertain. The CDR3 has 13 residues. Trimming took 2 bases from V and 6 from J, leaving 7 bases between them. Germline CDR1 MNHNS, CDR2 SASEGT. The CDR3: CASSERDPGELFF. CDR3 nucleotide sequence: TGTGCCAGCAGTGAAAGGGATCCCGGGGAGCTGTTTTTT.

The chain is built from TRBV30 and TRBJ1-3; D possibly corresponds to TRBD1 (5 bases). V was clipped by 1 base and J by 3 bases, with 10 bases between them. In germline, CDR1 is GTSNPN, CDR2 SVGIG (reference sequence). This CDR3 comprises 14 residues. The CDR3 here is CAWSDWGRGNTIYF. The CDR3 bases are TGTGCCTGGAGTGATTGGGGACGTGGAAACACCATATATTTT.

This clone showed up just a few times. The V gene is TRBV10-3, the J gene TRBJ1-1; D is perhaps TRBD1 (6 bases). From germline, CDR1 is ENHRY and CDR2 SYGVKD. V lost 4 bases and J lost 3, with 18 bases in between. The CDR3 has 16 residues. This CDR3 reads CAISGGLGGGYTEAFF. The CDR3 DNA sequence: TGTGCCATCAGTGGAGGGCTGGGGGGCGGGTACACTGAAGCTTTCTTT.

The count of this clone is one. The chain uses TRBV28 and TRBJ1-2; D ambiguous. Trimming removed 4 bases from V and 6 bases from J, with 15 bases in between. Germline V lookup: CDR1 MDHEN, CDR2 SYDVKM. The CDR3 has 14 residues. CDR3: CASSSYSGRNGYTF. The CDR3 DNA reads TGTGCCAGCAGTTCTTATAGCGGACGTAATGGCTACACCTTC.

This clone appeared once. The chain recombines TRBV5-1 with TRBJ2-3; no clear D. V lost 5 bases, J lost 3 bases, and 16 bases lay in between. Germline V gene lookup returns CDR1 SGHRS and CDR2 YFSETQ. The CDR3 runs 15 residues. CDR3 nucleotides: TGCGCCAGCAGGGGTTCGGTTGGAGCTACAGATACGCAGTATTTT. Its protein is CASRGSVGATDTQYF.

The chain joins TRBV6-1 to TRBJ1-1; tentative D call: TRBD1 (5 bases). The germline V gene encodes CDR1 MNHNS and CDR2 SASEGT. The ends were cut back, 4 bases at V and 0 bases at J, with 9 bases in the middle. The CDR3 contains 14 residues. The CDR3 loop reads CASSAGGLNTEAFF. CDR3 in DNA: TGTGCCAGCAGTGCCGGGGGGTTGAACACTGAAGCTTTCTTT.

The chain joins TRBV6-1 to TRBJ1-3; maybe TRBD1 (5 bases). The CDR3 totals 13 residues. Trimming left V 10 bases short and J 2 bases short, with 12 bases between. Germline V gives CDR1 MNHNS, CDR2 SASEGT. CDR3: CATRGTAGNTIYF. CDR3 DNA sequence: TGTGCCACAAGGGGTACCGCTGGAAACACCATATATTTT.

This chain connects TRBV2 to TRBJ2-7; tentative D call: TRBD1 (6 bases). The CDR3 spans 18 residues. CDR1 and CDR2 from the germline V gene are SNHLY and FYNNEI. The V gene lost 2 bases and the J gene lost 1 base, with 21 bases spanning the gap. Here the CDR3 reads CASSEWGVWTDHSYEQYV. CDR3 sequence (DNA): TGTGCCAGCAGTGAATGGGGTGTTTGGACAGATCATTCCTACGAGCAGTACGTC.

The rearrangement joins TRBV7-2 to TRBJ2-7, with 11 bases aligning to TRBD1. The trim removed 1 base at V and 3 bases at J, leaving 2 bases unmatched. The CDR3 covers 15 residues. In germline, CDR1 is SGHTA, CDR2 FQGNSA. CDR3 in amino acids: CASSLGGTGGYEQYV. The CDR3 nucleotides are TGTGCCAGCAGCTTAGGGGGGACAGGGGGCTACGAGCAGTACGTC.

This clone was seen once. V is TRBV6-1 and J is TRBJ2-4; D is possibly TRBD1 or TRBD2 (5 bases each). The CDR3 totals 16 residues. Trimming cost V 3 bases and J 9 bases, with 21 bases left between them. CDR1 MNHNS and CDR2 SASEGT come from the germline V gene. The CDR3 here is CASSDQARGALSIQYF. The CDR3 nucleotides read TGTGCCAGCAGTGACCAAGCTAGAGGGGCCCTAAGCATTCAGTACTTC.

The chain carries TRBV29-1 and TRBJ2-1, with D perhaps matching TRBD1 (9 bases). V lost 2 bases, J lost 7 bases, and 21 bases lay in between. This CDR3 has 16 residues. The V gene's germline CDR1 is SQVTM and CDR2 ANQGSEA. CDR3 in amino acids: CSVESREGTGRNEQFF. The CDR3 region has the DNA TGCAGCGTTGAATCCCGGGAGGGGACAGGGAGAAATGAGCAGTTCTTC.

The CDR3 bases are TGTGCCAGCAGTTTTGTACAGGGGCGCGGCTACACCTTC. Translation gives CASSFVQGRGYTF. The rearrangement links TRBV28 to TRBJ1-2, with 7 bases that match TRBD1. Germline assignment: CDR1 MDHEN and CDR2 SYDVKM. The CDR3 spans 13 residues. Trimming cost V 3 bases and J 8 bases; bases outside gene matches: 6.